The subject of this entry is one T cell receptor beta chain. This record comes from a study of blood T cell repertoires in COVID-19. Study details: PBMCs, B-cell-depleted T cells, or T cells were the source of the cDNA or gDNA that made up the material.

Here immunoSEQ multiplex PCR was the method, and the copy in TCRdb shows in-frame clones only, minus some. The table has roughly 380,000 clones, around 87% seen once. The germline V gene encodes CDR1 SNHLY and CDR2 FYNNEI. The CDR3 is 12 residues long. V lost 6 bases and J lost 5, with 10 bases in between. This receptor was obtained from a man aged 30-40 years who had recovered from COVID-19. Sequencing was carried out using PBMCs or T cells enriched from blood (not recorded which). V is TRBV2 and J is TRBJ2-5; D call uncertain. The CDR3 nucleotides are TGTGCCAGCAGAAAAATAGAGGAGACCCAGTACTTC. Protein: CASRKIEETQYF.